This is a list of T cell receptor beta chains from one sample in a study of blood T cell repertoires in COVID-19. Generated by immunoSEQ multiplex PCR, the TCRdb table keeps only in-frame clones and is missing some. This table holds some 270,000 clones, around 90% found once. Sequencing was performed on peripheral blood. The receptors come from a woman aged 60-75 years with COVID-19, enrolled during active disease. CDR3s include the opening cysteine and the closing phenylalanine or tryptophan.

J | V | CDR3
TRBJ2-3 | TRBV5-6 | CASSSGGLTDTQYF
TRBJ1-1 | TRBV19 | CASSPQQGTDTEAFF
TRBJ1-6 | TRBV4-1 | CASSQVENSPLHF
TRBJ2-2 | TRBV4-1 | CASSQRQGNTGELFF
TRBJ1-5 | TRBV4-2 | CASSQAPGNQPQHF
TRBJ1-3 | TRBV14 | CASSLRQGVRGNTIYF
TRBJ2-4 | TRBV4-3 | CASSPEPQNIQYF
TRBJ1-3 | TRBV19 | CASAGTAGNTIYF
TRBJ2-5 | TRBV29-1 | CSVKWTGGETQYF
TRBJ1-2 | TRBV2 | CASSGLDPGSGYTF
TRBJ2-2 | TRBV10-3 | CAISRQENTGELFF
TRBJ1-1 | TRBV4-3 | CASSQGHGGLGAFF
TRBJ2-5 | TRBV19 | CASSIGGETQYF
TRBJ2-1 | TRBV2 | CASSEAGTSGGSSYNEQFF
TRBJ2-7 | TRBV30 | CAWSVDFRVAYEQYF
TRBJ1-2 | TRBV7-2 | CASSLSGSSYGYTF
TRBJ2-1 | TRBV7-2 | CASSLTDSYNEQFF
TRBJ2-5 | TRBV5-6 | CASSSRQETQYF
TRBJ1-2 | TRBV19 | CASSFLTGGNYGYTF
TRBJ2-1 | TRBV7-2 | CASRETSGGSYNEQFF
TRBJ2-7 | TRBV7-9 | CASSLGQEVWEHEQYF
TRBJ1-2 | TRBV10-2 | CASRGGQGGDYGYTF
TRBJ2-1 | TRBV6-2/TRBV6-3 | CASSYSGLAGGLNEQFF
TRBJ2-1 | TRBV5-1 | CASSSRRGYNEQFF
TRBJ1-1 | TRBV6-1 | CASSEGGMNTEAFF
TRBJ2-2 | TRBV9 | CASSVALQGFNTGELFF
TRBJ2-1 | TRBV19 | CASSTSRAGEQFF
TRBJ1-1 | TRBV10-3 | CAIRGGRDTEAFF
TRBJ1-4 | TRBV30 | CAWRSGVEKLFF
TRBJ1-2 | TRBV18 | CASSPGQGNNYGYTF
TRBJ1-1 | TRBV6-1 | CASSEGTGITEAFF
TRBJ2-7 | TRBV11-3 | CASSLGMGATYEQYF
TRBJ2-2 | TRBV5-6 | CASSLAAGVNTGELFF
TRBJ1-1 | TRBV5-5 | CASSLFGTGGTEAFF
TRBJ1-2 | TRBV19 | CASSELQGPGYTF
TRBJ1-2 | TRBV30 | CAWRPGGGIGYGYTF
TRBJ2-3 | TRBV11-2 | CASSTTTGADTQYF
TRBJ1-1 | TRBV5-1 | CASSFTGAGSTEAFF
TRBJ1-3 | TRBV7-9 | CASSFPRHVSGNTIYF
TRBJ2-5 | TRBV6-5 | CASSIRVVETQYF
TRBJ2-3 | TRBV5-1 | CASSLTSGGADTQYF
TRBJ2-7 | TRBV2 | CARGTGKGSYEQYF
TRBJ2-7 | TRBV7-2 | CASSLVSPPYEQYF
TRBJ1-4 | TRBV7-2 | CASSLARGQAQLGKLFF
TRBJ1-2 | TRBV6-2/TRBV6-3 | CASSQTGYGYTF
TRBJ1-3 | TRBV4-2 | CARADRTSGNTIYF
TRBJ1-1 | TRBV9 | CASSPPSAFF
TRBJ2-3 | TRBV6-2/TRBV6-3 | CASSYLGQYTDTQYF
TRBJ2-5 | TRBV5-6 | CASSLELSGGAIETQYF
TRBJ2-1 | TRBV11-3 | CASSLYGSYNEQFF
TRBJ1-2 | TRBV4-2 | CASSQETGGAYGYTF
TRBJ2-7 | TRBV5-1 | CASSFHTGGEQYF
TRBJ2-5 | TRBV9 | CASSVSGGVETQYF
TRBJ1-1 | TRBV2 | CASSATGMNTEAFF
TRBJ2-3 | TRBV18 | CASSPEAGGDTQYF
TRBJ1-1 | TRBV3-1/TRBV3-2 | CASSQDLGGYAFF